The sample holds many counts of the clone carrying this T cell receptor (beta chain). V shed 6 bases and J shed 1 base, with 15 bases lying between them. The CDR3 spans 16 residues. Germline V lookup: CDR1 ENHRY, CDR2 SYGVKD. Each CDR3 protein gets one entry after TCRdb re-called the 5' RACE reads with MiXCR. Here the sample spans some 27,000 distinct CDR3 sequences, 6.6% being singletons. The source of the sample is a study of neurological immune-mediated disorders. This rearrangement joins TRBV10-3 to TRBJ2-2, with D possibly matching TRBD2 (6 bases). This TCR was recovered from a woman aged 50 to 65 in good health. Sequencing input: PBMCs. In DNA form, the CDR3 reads TGTGCCATCAGCCTCGGGGGTAGCGGGAACACCGGGGAGCTGTTTTTT. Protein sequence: CAISLGGSGNTGELFF.